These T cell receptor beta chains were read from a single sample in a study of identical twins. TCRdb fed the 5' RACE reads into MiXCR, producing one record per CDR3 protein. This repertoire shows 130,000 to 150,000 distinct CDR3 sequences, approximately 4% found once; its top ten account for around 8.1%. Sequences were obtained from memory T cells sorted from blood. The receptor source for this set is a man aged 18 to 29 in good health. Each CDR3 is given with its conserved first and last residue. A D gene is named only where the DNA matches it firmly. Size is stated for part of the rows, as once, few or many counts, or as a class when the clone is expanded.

CASSLGLGGRTYEQYF	TGCGCCAGCAGCTTGGGTTTAGGCGGGAGAACCTACGAGCAGTACTTC	TRBD2	many	TRBV5-1	TRBJ2-7
CASSPRTGAYEQYF	TGTGCCAGCTCACCACGGACAGGAGCCTACGAGCAGTACTTC	TRBD1	many	TRBV18	TRBJ2-7
CASSNPSGGDEQFF	TGCGCCAGCAGCAACCCTAGCGGGGGCGATGAGCAGTTCTTC	TRBD2	many	TRBV5-1	TRBJ2-1
CASSRAGSQETQYF	TGTGCCAGCAGCAGAGCAGGGAGTCAAGAGACCCAGTACTTC	.	few	TRBV5-6	TRBJ2-5
CASSLAGVNTEAFF	TGTGCCAGCAGCTTAGCTGGGGTGAACACTGAAGCTTTCTTT	.	many	TRBV7-9	TRBJ1-1
CSARASRGSTEAFF	TGCAGTGCTAGAGCATCGCGGGGGAGCACTGAAGCTTTCTTT	.	few	TRBV20-1	TRBJ1-1
CASSSQGIDTF	TGTGCCAGCAGCTCACAGGGGATCGACACCTTC	TRBD1	many	TRBV5-6	TRBJ1-2
CASSLDPTAGDTQYF	TGTGCCAGCAGCTTAGATCCGACAGCGGGAGATACGCAGTATTTT	.	few	TRBV11-2	TRBJ2-3
CASSLDPRASNTGELFF	TGTGCCAGCAGCTTAGACCCCAGGGCGTCCAACACCGGGGAGCTGTTTTTT	.	.	TRBV7-8	TRBJ2-2
CASSQETEYNEQFF	TGTGCCAGCAGCCAAGAGACAGAGTACAATGAGCAGTTCTTC	.	many	TRBV4-2	TRBJ2-1
CASSLALAGTDTQYF	TGTGCCAGCAGCTTGGCCCTAGCGGGAACAGATACGCAGTATTTT	TRBD2	.	TRBV5-4	TRBJ2-3
CASSQGSPTANYGYTF	TGTGCCAGCAGCCAAGGGAGCCCTACTGCTAACTATGGCTACACCTTC	.	many	TRBV3-1	TRBJ1-2
CASKVGAHGGAYNEQFF	TGTGCCAGCAAGGTGGGGGCGCATGGCGGCGCCTACAATGAGCAGTTCTTC	.	many	TRBV9	TRBJ2-1
CASSPWGASGRAKDHEQFF	TGTGCCAGCAGCCCTTGGGGGGCTAGCGGGAGGGCCAAGGACCATGAGCAGTTCTTC	TRBD2	many	TRBV11-2	TRBJ2-1
CASSRDLNQPQHF	TGTGCCAGCAGCCGGGACTTGAATCAGCCCCAGCATTTT	.	many	TRBV11-2	TRBJ1-5
CSARTITGFSNEQFF	TGCAGTGCTAGAACCATCACAGGGTTTAGCAATGAGCAGTTCTTC	.	many	TRBV20-1	TRBJ2-1
CASSSALGAGVGNEQFF	TGCGCCAGCAGCTCAGCGCTAGGAGCGGGAGTAGGCAATGAGCAGTTCTTC	TRBD2	few	TRBV5-1	TRBJ2-1